The 16 T cell receptor beta chains presented below share a single source sample, sequenced in a study of blood T cell repertoires in COVID-19. The data were produced by immunoSEQ multiplex PCR, yet TCRdb's version contains in-frame clones alone and is incomplete. Of about 52,000 clones listed, about nine tenths are singletons. The sample consisted of peripheral blood. These receptors originate from a man between 65 and 85 years old with acute or convalescent COVID-19.

V gene TRBV6-6 combines with J gene TRBJ1-2; D uncertain. Trimming cost V 5 bases and J 0 bases, with 16 bases left between them. This CDR3 contains 16 residues. Germline V gives CDR1 MNHNY, CDR2 SVGAGI (reference sequence). CDR3 DNA sequence: TGTGCCAGCAGTACAGCGGTACAGTTAGCTAACTATGGCTACACCTTC. Translation gives CASSTAVQLANYGYTF.

V is TRBV2 and J is TRBJ2-1; 12 bases are a match to TRBD2. Trimming removed 4 bases from V and 7 bases from J; junction bases left unmatched: 8. Per the germline V gene, CDR1 is SNHLY and CDR2 is FYNNEI. CDR3 length: 16 amino acids. The CDR3 DNA reads TGTGCCAGCAGTGTACAGACTAGCGGGAGTGAGAATGAGCAGTTCTTC. Encoded protein: CASSVQTSGSENEQFF.

The chain combines TRBV4-1 with TRBJ2-3, with TRBD1 as a possible D gene (6 bases). The CDR3 is 18 amino acids. V lost 3 bases and J lost 5, with 24 bases in between. Looked up from germline, CDR1 is MGHRA and CDR2 is YSYEKL. The CDR3 bases are TGCGCCAGCAGCCACCGGAACCGGGACACGGGTTGGGGAGATACGCAGTATTTT. This encodes CASSHRNRDTGWGDTQYF.

The chain couples TRBV2 to TRBJ1-5; D remains unclear. The CDR3 is 14 amino acids. Trimming shortened V by 4 bases and J by 5 bases, and 12 bases separated the two germline ends. Germline V lookup: CDR1 SNHLY, CDR2 FYNNEI. The CDR3 here is CASSVGGYDQPQHF. The CDR3, as DNA: TGTGCCAGCAGTGTAGGAGGGTATGATCAGCCCCAGCATTTT.

The genes are TRBV5-5 and TRBJ2-1; D unresolved. Germline V gene sequence: CDR1 SGHKS, CDR2 YYEKEE (reference sequence). The V end lost 0 bases, the J end lost 2 bases, and 15 bases lay between the germline ends. This CDR3 has 17 amino acids. The DNA of the CDR3 is TGTGCCAGCAGCTTGGGAGACCCGCGACACCCCTACAATGAGCAGTTCTTC. It specifies CASSLGDPRHPYNEQFF.

The chain joins TRBV18 to TRBJ1-5; TRBD1 matches at 7 bases. The CDR3 runs 14 residues. Germline lookup yields CDR1 KGHSH and CDR2 LQKENI. The junction had 4 bases not matched to a gene; V was cut back by 6 bases and J by 2 bases. Here the CDR3 reads CASSEGAGNQPQHF. In DNA form, the CDR3 reads TGTGCCAGCTCTGAGGGGGCTGGCAATCAGCCCCAGCATTTT. The full variable domain, with the rest looked up from reference TRBV18 and TRBJ1-5, is NAGVMQNPRHLVRRRGQEARLRCSPMKGHSHVYWYRQLPEEGLKFMVYLQKENIIDESGMPKERFSAEFPKEGPSILRIQQVVRGDSAAYFCASSEGAGNQPQHFGDGTRLSIL.

The chain is built from TRBV29-1 and TRBJ2-7, with D possibly TRBD1 on 6 matching bases. This CDR3 spans 14 amino acids. Germline values: CDR1 SQVTM, CDR2 ANQGSEA. V shed 4 bases and J shed 1 base, with 14 bases lying between them. The CDR3 is CSVVKGQGSYEQYF. The DNA of the CDR3 is TGCAGCGTTGTTAAGGGGCAGGGGTCCTACGAGCAGTACTTC.

This clone was seen a few times. The chain is built from TRBV4-3 and TRBJ1-1; D might be TRBD1 (6 bases). With 3 bases removed from V and 0 bases from J, the gap between germline ends came to 17 bases. The CDR3 extends over 17 amino acids. The germline gives CDR1 LGHNA, CDR2 YSLEER. The CDR3 nucleotides are TGCGCCAGCAGCCACCAGGGGTTTCCTGTAATGAACACTGAAGCTTTCTTT. Its protein product is CASSHQGFPVMNTEAFF.

V usage is TRBV5-4 and J usage is TRBJ1-1; tentatively, D is TRBD1 (5 bases). The V gene's germline CDR1 is SGHNT and CDR2 YYREEE (reference sequence). V was trimmed by 4 bases and J by 2 bases, leaving 12 bases between them. The CDR3 is 14 amino acids. The CDR3 region is CASSVGRVNTEAFF. CDR3 sequence (DNA): TGTGCCAGCAGCGTGGGACGGGTTAACACTGAAGCTTTCTTT. The entire variable domain, with the rest obtained from reference TRBV5-4 and TRBJ1-1, is as follows: ETGVTQSPTHLIKTRGQQVTLRCSSQSGHNTVSWYQQALGQGPQFIFQYYREEENGRGNFPPRFSGLQFPNYSSELNVNALELDDSALYLCASSVGRVNTEAFFGQGTRLTVV.

This clone is a singleton in its sample. The chain recombines TRBV5-1 with TRBJ2-2; a possible D gene is TRBD2 (6 bases). In germline, CDR1 is SGHRS, CDR2 YFSETQ. This CDR3 has 13 residues. The V and J ends lost 0 bases and 10 bases respectively, with 10 bases between them. In DNA, the CDR3 is TGCGCCAGCAGCTTGGTCGGGGGTGAGGAGCTGTTTTTT. This codes for CASSLVGGEELFF.

The chain combines TRBV19 with TRBJ1-5; 10 nucleotides line up with TRBD1. Per germline, CDR1 LNHDA and CDR2 SQIVND (reference sequence). This CDR3 comprises 17 residues. J lost 6 bases, V lost 1 base, and 9 bases had no gene match. CDR3 protein: CASSIVYGTGVGQPQHF. In DNA, the CDR3 is TGTGCCAGTAGTATAGTGTACGGGACAGGGGTCGGTCAGCCCCAGCATTTT.

This chain joins TRBV11-3 and TRBJ2-1, with 10 bases fitting TRBD1. V shed 5 bases, J shed 7 bases, and the junction held 20 bases outside the gene matches. The CDR3 has 19 residues. The germline V gene encodes CDR1 SGHNT and CDR2 YENEEA. The CDR3 DNA follows: TGTGCCAGCAGCCACCGTGGGACAGGGGTGGCGGGAGCCCGTAATGAGCAGTTCTTC. Translation: CASSHRGTGVAGARNEQFF.

This chain links TRBV6-1 with TRBJ2-3; a weak D match, TRBD1 (6 bases). With 6 bases removed from V and 4 bases from J, the gap between germline ends came to 20 bases. There are 16 residues in the CDR3. Looked up from germline, CDR1 is MNHNS and CDR2 is SASEGT. The CDR3 bases are TGTGCCAGCAGGGAACCGGGACATCTAAGAGCAGATACGCAGTATTTT. Translating it yields CASREPGHLRADTQYF.

This chain joins TRBV29-1 and TRBJ2-3; TRBD2 might be the D (5 bases). V was cut by 1 base and J by 5 bases, with 10 bases left in between. Germline CDR1 is SQVTM and CDR2 is ANQGSEA. CDR3 size: 13 residues. The CDR3 sequence: CSVEVTRGDTQYF. CDR3 DNA sequence: TGCAGCGTTGAAGTTACCCGGGGAGATACGCAGTATTTT.

This clone came up a few times. The chain recombines TRBV6-4 with TRBJ2-3, with D tentatively TRBD2 (6 bases). Trimming cost V 3 bases and J 3 bases, with 13 bases left between them. Germline V gene data show CDR1 as MRHNA and CDR2 as SNTAGT. CDR3 length: 15 residues. Here the CDR3 DNA reads TGTGCCAGCAGTGAAAGCGGGTCTATTACAGATACGCAGTATTTT. As protein: CASSESGSITDTQYF.

The rearrangement joins TRBV5-1 to TRBJ1-3; D is possibly TRBD1 (6 bases). V lost 1 base, J lost 4 bases, and 9 bases lay in between. The CDR3 covers 14 residues. Germline V gene data show CDR1 as SGHRS and CDR2 as YFSETQ. As DNA, the CDR3 is TGCGCCAGCAGCTTGCCAGGGGCCGGAAACACCATATATTTT. It yields the protein CASSLPGAGNTIYF.